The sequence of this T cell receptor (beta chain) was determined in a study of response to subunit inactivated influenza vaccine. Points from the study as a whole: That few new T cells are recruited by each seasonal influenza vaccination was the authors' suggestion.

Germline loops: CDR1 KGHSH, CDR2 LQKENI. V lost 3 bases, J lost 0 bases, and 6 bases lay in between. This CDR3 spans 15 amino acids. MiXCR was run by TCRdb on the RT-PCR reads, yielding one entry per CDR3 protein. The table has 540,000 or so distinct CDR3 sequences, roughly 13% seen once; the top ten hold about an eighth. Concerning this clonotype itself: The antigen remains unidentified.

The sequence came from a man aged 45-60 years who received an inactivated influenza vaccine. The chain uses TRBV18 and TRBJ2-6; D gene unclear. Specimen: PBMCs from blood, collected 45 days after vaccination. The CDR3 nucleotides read TGTGCCAGCTCACCGCGGACCTCTGGGGCCAACGTCCTGACTTTC. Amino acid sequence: CASSPRTSGANVLTF.